The rows below give T cell receptor beta chains drawn from one sample of a study of graft-versus-host responses after intestinal transplantation. Method: immunoSEQ multiplex PCR; TCRdb's copy keeps in-frame clones and lacks some. Here the sample spans roughly 60,000 clones, roughly 90% being singletons. The sequencing used PBMCs, collected 26 days after transplant. The receptors were gathered from a human patient who received an intestinal transplant, so some T cells may come from the graft donor. CDR3s include the opening cysteine and the closing phenylalanine or tryptophan. Fields, in order: CDR3 protein, CDR3 DNA, J gene, V gene, D gene, clone size. A D gene is named only where the DNA matches it firmly. Size is omitted from some rows. Given values are once, few, many or a class for expanded clones.

CASSLGRGGTGTEKLFF | TGTGCCAGCAGCTTAGGACGGGGAGGGACAGGGACCGAAAAACTGTTTTTT | TRBJ1-4 | TRBV11-2 | TRBD1 | -
CASSEGGPGELFF | TGTGCCAGCAGTGAGGGAGGGCCCGGGGAGCTGTTTTTT | TRBJ2-2 | TRBV6-4 | TRBD2 | once
CASSFADLSINSPLHF | TGTGCCAGCAGTTTTGCGGACTTGTCGATTAATTCACCCCTCCACTTT | TRBJ1-6 | TRBV28 | - | -
CASSLAGPPYNEQFF | TGTGCCAGCAGTTTAGCGGGCCCACCCTACAATGAGCAGTTCTTC | TRBJ2-1 | TRBV6-5 | TRBD2 | -
CATPGGPNWELFF | TGTGCCACCCCGGGGGGGCCCAACTGGGAACTGTTTTTT | TRBJ1-4 | TRBV7-9 | - | few
CASSLAGGESYGYTF | TGTGCCAGCAGCTTAGCGGGGGGGGAGAGCTATGGCTACACCTTC | TRBJ1-2 | TRBV7-2 | - | -
CASRAGTWKTGANVLTF | TGTGCCAGCAGAGCCGGGACATGGAAGACTGGGGCCAACGTCCTGACTTTC | TRBJ2-6 | TRBV2 | - | -
CASSSGIYYEQYF | TGTGCCAGCAGTTCGGGGATATACTACGAGCAGTACTTC | TRBJ2-7 | TRBV28 | - | -
CASRADRSGNTIYF | TGTGCCAGCAGAGCGGACAGATCTGGAAACACCATATATTTT | TRBJ1-3 | TRBV6-5 | - | few
CASSDGLAGSYEQYF | TGTGCCAGCAGTGATGGACTAGCGGGAAGCTACGAGCAGTACTTC | TRBJ2-7 | TRBV28 | TRBD2 | -
CASSLAGSTYNEQFF | TGTGCCAGCAGCTTGGCGGGTTCGACTTACAATGAGCAGTTCTTC | TRBJ2-1 | TRBV5-8 | - | once
CASSQEEGRDTEAFF | TGCGCCAGCAGCCAAGAAGAAGGGCGGGACACTGAAGCTTTCTTT | TRBJ1-1 | TRBV4-1 | - | -
CASSPMGPQETQYF | TGTGCCAGCAGTCCCATGGGGCCGCAAGAGACCCAGTACTTC | TRBJ2-5 | TRBV2 | - | -
CSATQVNGNTIYF | TGCAGCGCCACACAGGTGAATGGAAACACCATATATTTT | TRBJ1-3 | TRBV29-1 | - | -
CASSWALAAPYEQYF | TGTGCCAGCAGCTGGGCCCTAGCGGCCCCCTACGAGCAGTACTTC | TRBJ2-7 | TRBV7-9 | TRBD2 | -
CASSLSGEETQYF | TGTGCCAGCAGCTTATCCGGAGAAGAGACCCAGTACTTC | TRBJ2-5 | TRBV7-9 | - | -
CASSHRDRGGNEQFF | TGTGCCAGCAGCCACCGGGACAGGGGAGGCAATGAGCAGTTCTTC | TRBJ2-1 | TRBV7-9 | TRBD1 | -
CASSLQDREQYF | TGTGCCAGCAGCTTGCAGGATAGAGAGCAGTACTTC | TRBJ2-7 | TRBV5-6 | - | -
CASSLTRGEGGFSPLHF | TGCGCCAGCAGCTTGACCCGGGGGGAGGGTGGCTTTTCACCCCTCCACTTT | TRBJ1-6 | TRBV5-1 | - | -
CASSLGGSTEAFF | TGTGCCAGCAGTTTGGGAGGAAGCACTGAAGCTTTCTTT | TRBJ1-1 | TRBV6-5 | - | -
CASSLFWGGGETQYF | TGTGCCAGCAGTTTATTCTGGGGGGGAGGAGAGACCCAGTACTTC | TRBJ2-5 | TRBV27 | TRBD2 | -
CSVRQADTQYF | TGCAGCGTGCGACAGGCAGATACGCAGTATTTT | TRBJ2-3 | TRBV29-1 | - | once
CASRSSTARGTEAFF | TGTGCCAGCAGATCCTCCACAGCTAGGGGCACTGAAGCTTTCTTT | TRBJ1-1 | TRBV6-5 | - | -
CASSPNRGQGEEQPQHF | TGTGCCAGCTCACCCAACCGGGGACAGGGAGAAGAGCAGCCCCAGCATTTT | TRBJ1-5 | TRBV18 | TRBD1 | -
CASSAAPRGTGELFF | TGTGCCAGCAGCGCCGCGCCCAGGGGTACCGGGGAGCTGTTTTTT | TRBJ2-2 | TRBV9 | - | -
CASSNDRGRNEQYF | TGTGCCAGCAGCAACGACAGGGGGCGGAACGAGCAGTACTTC | TRBJ2-7 | TRBV5-6 | TRBD1 | -
CASSLGSVDYGYTF | TGTGCCAGCAGCTTAGGGTCCGTAGACTATGGCTACACCTTC | TRBJ1-2 | TRBV11-2 | - | -
CASSHYRGTEAFF | TGTGCCAGCAGCCACTACAGGGGTACTGAAGCTTTCTTT | TRBJ1-1 | TRBV13 | TRBD1 | -
CASSSGTGWGYEQYF | TGTGCCAGCAGCTCCGGGACAGGGTGGGGATACGAGCAGTACTTC | TRBJ2-7 | TRBV11-2 | TRBD1 | -
CASSAGVGYGYTF | TGTGCCAGCAGCGCCGGGGTAGGGTATGGCTACACCTTC | TRBJ1-2 | TRBV14 | - | once
CASGQGPYTDTQYF | TGTGCCAGCGGCCAGGGCCCCTACACAGATACGCAGTATTTT | TRBJ2-3 | TRBV7-6 | - | once
CASSLAAGPFYEQYF | TGTGCCAGCAGCTTAGCAGCGGGACCCTTCTACGAGCAGTACTTC | TRBJ2-7 | TRBV7-6 | TRBD2 | -
CASSQSRQIYTEAFF | TGTGCCAGCTCGCAAAGTCGACAAATTTACACTGAAGCTTTCTTT | TRBJ1-1 | TRBV18 | - | -
CASSVSGGSTGELFF | TGTGCCAGCAGCGTTAGCGGGGGGAGCACCGGGGAGCTGTTTTTT | TRBJ2-2 | TRBV6-4 | TRBD2 | -
CASSKQYRWDRGSYQPQHF | TGTGCCAGTAGTAAGCAGTACAGGTGGGACAGGGGGTCCTATCAGCCCCAGCATTTT | TRBJ1-5 | TRBV19 | TRBD1 | -
CASSFVSRGGNGYTF | TGTGCCAGCAGCTTTGTTAGTCGAGGCGGGAATGGCTACACCTTC | TRBJ1-2 | TRBV7-6 | - | -
CAWSGRGGVSEAFF | TGTGCCTGGAGCGGAAGAGGGGGAGTTTCTGAAGCTTTCTTT | TRBJ1-1 | TRBV30 | - | -
CASREQENTEAFF | TGTGCCAGCAGGGAACAGGAGAACACTGAAGCTTTCTTT | TRBJ1-1 | TRBV28 | - | -
CASSFKLEGNTGELFF | TGTGCCAGCAGCTTTAAACTAGAGGGGAACACCGGGGAGCTGTTTTTT | TRBJ2-2 | TRBV5-4 | - | -
CASSPGTGTYEQYF | TGTGCCAGCAGCCCCGGGACAGGGACCTACGAGCAGTACTTC | TRBJ2-7 | TRBV28 | TRBD1 | -
CASSYSNEKLFF | TGTGCCAGCAGCTACTCAAACGAAAAACTGTTTTTT | TRBJ1-4 | TRBV9 | - | once
CASSVARDRLNTGELFF | TGTGCCAGCAGCGTAGCTCGGGACAGGTTAAACACCGGGGAGCTGTTTTTT | TRBJ2-2 | TRBV9 | TRBD1 | -
CASSPQGSYSGNTIYF | TGTGCCAGCAGCCCACAGGGCTCCTACTCTGGAAACACCATATATTTT | TRBJ1-3 | TRBV9 | - | once
CASSLGASGGYEQYF | TGTGCCAGCAGCCTCGGGGCTAGCGGGGGCTACGAGCAGTACTTC | TRBJ2-7 | TRBV5-5 | TRBD2 | -
CATSREEREETQYF | TGTGCCACCAGCAGAGAAGAGCGCGAAGAGACCCAGTACTTC | TRBJ2-5 | TRBV15 | - | -
CASSLGYELLNYGYTF | TGTGCCAGCAGCTTAGGGTACGAGCTTCTCAACTATGGCTACACCTTC | TRBJ1-2 | TRBV7-9 | - | -
CASSEGRQGEGFF | TGTGCCAGCAGTGAAGGGCGACAGGGGGAAGGGTTTTTT | TRBJ1-4 | TRBV2 | TRBD1 | -
CASSYPRGQRDQPQHF | TGTGCCAGCAGCTACCCCAGGGGGCAAAGGGATCAGCCCCAGCATTTT | TRBJ1-5 | TRBV5-4 | TRBD1 | -
CASSIGRSRDSPLHF | TGTGCCAGTAGTATCGGAAGAAGTCGGGATTCACCCCTCCACTTT | TRBJ1-6 | TRBV19 | - | -
CSGDQNTEAFF | TGCAGTGGAGATCAGAACACTGAAGCTTTCTTT | TRBJ1-1 | TRBV20-1 | - | -
CASSWDNYEQYF | TGTGCCAGCAGTTGGGACAACTACGAGCAGTACTTC | TRBJ2-7 | TRBV6-5 | - | -
CASSNTKQGNTEAFF | TGTGCCAGCAGTAATACAAAACAGGGGAACACTGAAGCTTTCTTT | TRBJ1-1 | TRBV6-6 | - | -
CSVPRGGYGYTF | TGCAGCGTGCCCCGGGGGGGATATGGCTACACCTTC | TRBJ1-2 | TRBV29-1 | - | -
CASSLQNSPLHF | TGTGCCAGCAGCTTACAGAATTCACCCCTCCACTTT | TRBJ1-6 | TRBV11-2 | - | -
CASSFSFGLAGVHNEQYF | TGTGCCAGCAGTTTCTCCTTCGGACTAGCGGGAGTTCATAACGAGCAGTACTTC | TRBJ2-7 | TRBV27 | TRBD2 | -
CASSQVRTNNEQFF | TGCGCCAGCAGCCAAGTTCGGACAAACAATGAGCAGTTCTTC | TRBJ2-1 | TRBV4-1 | - | -
CASSGTGVNYGYTF | TGTGCCAGCAGCGGGACAGGGGTTAACTATGGCTACACCTTC | TRBJ1-2 | TRBV9 | TRBD1 | -